The clone carrying this T cell receptor beta chain was observed a single time. Original analysis: Estimated nucleated cell counts came from reference gene primer amplification. Generated by immunoSEQ multiplex PCR, the TCRdb table keeps only in-frame clones and is missing some. V and J calls and clone size are given by that table; D and trimming were obtained from the DNA. The sample lists roughly 100,000 clones, roughly 84% occurring once. The data stem from a study of blood T cell repertoires in COVID-19. Overall study: Samples came from the United States, Italy and Spain, spanning acute and convalescent COVID-19. In each case, the material was cDNA or gDNA derived from T cells, B-cell-depleted T cells, or PBMCs.

This CDR3 is 14 amino acids long. Trimming left V 5 bases short and J 0 bases short, with 8 bases between. Germline CDR1 reads SEHNR; CDR2 reads FQNEAQ (reference sequence). This clonotype was obtained from a human donor in a cohort sampled during active or convalescent COVID-19. Sequences were obtained from peripheral blood. The chain combines TRBV7-9 with TRBJ1-3; D remains unclear. CDR3 loop: CASSVLSSGNTIYF. CDR3 bases: TGTGCCAGCAGCGTTCTCAGCTCTGGAAACACCATATATTTT.